The 5 T cell receptor beta chains reported below all come from one sample, sequenced in a study of cytotoxic CD8 clonotypes in ibrutinib-treated CLL. Generated by immunoSEQ multiplex PCR, the TCRdb table keeps only in-frame clones and is missing some. The sample gives around 160,000 clones, more than 70% of which show up once; about 2.9% is in the top ten. The specimen was PBMCs, collected at disease progression, from a patient treated with ibrutinib. The receptors originated from a human donor with chronic lymphocytic leukemia.

This chain links TRBV18 with TRBJ2-2, with D possibly being TRBD1 (5 bases). V lost 6 bases and J lost 5, with 19 bases in between. The germline V gene has CDR1 KGHSH and CDR2 LQKENI. The CDR3 length is 16 residues. This chain's CDR3 is CASSDTGPSWTGELFF. In DNA, the CDR3 is TGTGCCAGCTCCGACACAGGCCCGTCGTGGACCGGGGAGCTGTTTTTT.

This chain joins TRBV19 and TRBJ1-2; D possibly corresponds to TRBD1 (5 bases). This CDR3 region has 12 residues. Germline V gives CDR1 LNHDA, CDR2 SQIVND (reference sequence). Deletions cut 8 bases from V and 4 bases from J, with 11 bases between. CDR3 region: CASGRDFYGYTF. The CDR3 nucleotides read TGTGCCAGTGGACGGGACTTCTATGGCTACACCTTC.

The rearrangement uses TRBV18 and TRBJ1-2; D gene ambiguous. CDR3 length equals 17 residues. Germline V gene sequence: CDR1 KGHSH, CDR2 LQKENI. Deletions cut 3 bases from V and 0 bases from J, with 17 bases between. As DNA, the CDR3 is TGTGCCAGCTCACCTATGGGTGGTCAGCAGTCTAACTATGGCTACACCTTC. Translation gives CASSPMGGQQSNYGYTF.

The chain combines TRBV28 with TRBJ2-1; either TRBD1 or TRBD2 may fit D (5 bases each). This CDR3 has 12 amino acids. CDR1 and CDR2 (germline): MDHEN, SYDVKM. Trimming took off 6 bases at V and 14 bases at J, with 17 bases between the two ends. CDR3: CASSPGAPLEFF. CDR3 bases: TGTGCCAGCAGCCCCGGGGCGCCACTGGAGTTCTTC. Complete variable domain (other parts from reference TRBV28 and TRBJ2-1): DVKVTQSSRYLVKRTGEKVFLECVQDMDHENMFWYRQDPGLGLRLIYFSYDVKMKEKGDIPEGYSVSREKKERFSLILESASTNQTSMYLCASSPGAPLEFFGPGTRLTVL.

The chain links TRBV7-2 to TRBJ2-2; D is perhaps TRBD1 or TRBD2 (6 bases each). CDR1 is SGHTA, CDR2 FQGNSA, per germline. Trimming cost V 5 bases and J 7 bases, with 11 bases left between them. The CDR3 runs 13 residues. The CDR3 protein is CASSIKGGGELFF. Here the CDR3 DNA reads TGTGCCAGCAGCATTAAGGGGGGCGGGGAGCTGTTTTTT.